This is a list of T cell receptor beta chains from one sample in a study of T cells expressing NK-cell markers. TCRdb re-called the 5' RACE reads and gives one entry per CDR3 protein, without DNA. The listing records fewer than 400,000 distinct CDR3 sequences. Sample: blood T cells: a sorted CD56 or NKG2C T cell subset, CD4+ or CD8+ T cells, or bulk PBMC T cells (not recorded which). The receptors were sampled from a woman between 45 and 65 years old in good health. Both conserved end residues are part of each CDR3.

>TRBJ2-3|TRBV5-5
CASSWATDTQYF
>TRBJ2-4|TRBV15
CATSRGAQGAGKNIQYF
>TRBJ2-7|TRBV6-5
CASSYSVGGSSYEQYF
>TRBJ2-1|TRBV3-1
CASSRGDYGNEQFF
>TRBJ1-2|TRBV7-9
CASSSVRSRGSNYGYTF
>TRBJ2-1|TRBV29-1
CSAEIPGAAYNEQFF
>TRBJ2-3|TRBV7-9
CASSPSRGRRTDTQYF
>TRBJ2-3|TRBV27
CAIMSGATQYF
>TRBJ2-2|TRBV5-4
CASSLDPISKNTGELFF
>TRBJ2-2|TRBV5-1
CASSLPQGAAGELFF
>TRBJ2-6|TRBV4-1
CASSQNSAPGANVLTF
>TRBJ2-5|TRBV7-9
CASSSPLGSVETQYF
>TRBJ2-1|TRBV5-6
CASTISGRGPDYNEQFF
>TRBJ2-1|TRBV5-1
CASSRGQGAYNEQFF
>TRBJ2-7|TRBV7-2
CASRGGGTLYEQYF